One sample yielded the 13 T cell receptor beta chains listed below, sequenced in a study of blood T cell repertoires in COVID-19. Method: immunoSEQ multiplex PCR; TCRdb's copy keeps in-frame clones and lacks some. The top ten hold roughly 14% of the sample, which has some 180,000 clones, over 75% seen once. The sample was peripheral blood. These receptors came from a man aged 45-65 years who had recovered from COVID-19.

This clone was seen only a few times. V is TRBV10-1 and J is TRBJ2-1, with 9 bases identical to TRBD2. The J segment lost 8 bases and the V segment lost 3 bases, leaving 11 bases of the junction unmatched. The germline V gene encodes CDR1 WNHNN and CDR2 SYGVQD (reference sequence). The CDR3 covers 16 residues. CDR3 region: CASSDSSSGIWHEQFF. CDR3 bases: TGCGCCAGCAGTGATTCGTCTAGCGGGATTTGGCATGAGCAGTTCTTC.

This chain joins TRBV6-4 and TRBJ2-1, with 13 nucleotides matching TRBD2. The CDR3 has 15 residues. V was pared by 5 bases and J by 7 bases, with 5 bases of the junction left unmatched. In germline, CDR1 is MRHNA, CDR2 SNTAGT. The CDR3 spells CASSSEGLAGNEQFF. The CDR3 nucleotides are TGTGCCAGCAGTAGTGAGGGACTAGCGGGGAATGAGCAGTTCTTC.

This chain links TRBV5-1 with TRBJ2-7; 11 positions match TRBD1. J lost 10 bases, V lost 0 bases, and 6 bases had no gene match. The CDR3 covers 14 residues. From germline, CDR1 is SGHRS and CDR2 YFSETQ. The CDR3 nucleotides are TGCGCCAGCAGCTTGGGCGGACAGGGGGCACCCCAGTACTTC. Its protein is CASSLGGQGAPQYF.

The gene calls are TRBV6-5 and TRBJ2-1; no reliable D call. The CDR3 sequence is 12 residues long. Germline lookup yields CDR1 MNHEY and CDR2 SVGAGI. Trimming removed 2 bases at V and 5 bases at J, with 4 bases between. DNA of the CDR3: TGTGCCAGCAGTTACAGCAACAATGAGCAGTTCTTC. This encodes CASSYSNNEQFF.

The genes are TRBV11-2 and TRBJ2-1; 8 bases line up with TRBD2. Germline CDR1 is SGHAT and CDR2 is FQNNGV. The CDR3 is made up of 12 amino acids. J gave up 9 bases and V 8 bases, and 6 bases lay outside the gene matches. This chain's CDR3 is CASGRGGLEQFF. The CDR3 DNA reads TGTGCCAGCGGCCGGGGGGGGCTTGAGCAGTTCTTC.

This sequence joins TRBV6-5 and TRBJ1-6; D gene ambiguous. Germline-derived CDR1 and CDR2 are MNHEY and SVGAGI. V was clipped by 2 bases and J by 6 bases, with 8 bases between them. The CDR3 spans 14 residues. CDR3 sequence (DNA): TGTGCCAGCAGTTACGCCAGTTTTAATTCACCCCTCCACTTT. It is translated as CASSYASFNSPLHF.

The V and J genes are TRBV13 and TRBJ1-4; 12 nucleotides align to TRBD1. This CDR3 has 16 amino acids. Germline loops: CDR1 PRHDT, CDR2 FYEKMQ (reference sequence). Unmatched junction bases numbered 6, after V lost 3 bases and J lost 7 bases. The CDR3 DNA follows: TGTGCCAGCAGCTTTGGGACAGGGGGCTTTGGTGAAAAACTGTTTTTT. It codes for CASSFGTGGFGEKLFF.

The chain has TRBV19 and TRBJ2-7; tentatively, D is TRBD1 (6 bases). Germline lookup yields CDR1 LNHDA and CDR2 SQIVND (reference sequence). The CDR3 runs 14 residues. V gave up 0 bases and J gave up 3 bases, with 9 bases separating them. The CDR3 region has the DNA TGTGCCAGTAGTATAGATACAGGGCTCTACGAGCAGTACTTC. Residues: CASSIDTGLYEQYF. Based on the CDR3 plus reference TRBV19 and TRBJ2-7, the full variable domain is DGGITQSPKYLFRKEGQNVTLSCEQNLNHDAMYWYRQDPGQGLRLIYYSQIVNDFQKGDIAEGYSVSREKKESFPLTVTSAQKNPTAFYLCASSIDTGLYEQYFGPGTRLTVT.

The chain employs TRBV28 and TRBJ1-2; D is perhaps TRBD1 (5 bases). Germline CDR1 and CDR2: MDHEN and SYDVKM. The V and J ends lost 8 bases and 0 bases respectively, with 7 bases between them. The CDR3 has 12 residues. DNA for the CDR3: TGTGCCAGCTTACAGGCTAACTATGGCTACACCTTC. Its translation is CASLQANYGYTF.

The chain uses TRBV15 and TRBJ2-1; 7 bases match TRBD2. With V trimmed by 0 bases and J by 2 bases, 1 base remained unmatched. The CDR3 is made up of 15 amino acids. CDR1 and CDR2 from the germline V gene are LNHNV and YYDKDF (reference sequence). The CDR3, as DNA: TGTGCCACCAGCAGAGAGCGGGAGCCCTACAATGAGCAGTTCTTC. Amino acids: CATSREREPYNEQFF.

This clone was found a few times. The V gene is TRBV9, the J gene TRBJ2-3; D may be TRBD2 (6 bases). Germline CDR1 reads SGDLS; CDR2 reads YYNGEE. V lost 3 bases and J 4 bases, leaving 24 bases between the germline ends. The CDR3 consists of 18 residues. The CDR3 protein is CASSASLGTPNWADTQYF. Written as DNA, the CDR3 is TGTGCCAGCAGCGCGAGCCTCGGGACTCCCAATTGGGCAGATACGCAGTATTTT.

The V gene is TRBV27, the J gene TRBJ1-1, with D perhaps TRBD1 (6 bases). V lost 3 bases to trimming and J lost 11 bases, with 16 bases between them. Per the germline V gene, CDR1 is MNHEY and CDR2 is SMNVEV (reference sequence). The CDR3 sequence is 13 residues long. CDR3 nucleotides: TGTGCCAGCAGTTTCTACAGGGATGATTCGGCTTTCTTT. Its translation: CASSFYRDDSAFF.

This sequence joins TRBV19 and TRBJ2-3; D perhaps matches TRBD2 (6 bases). Trimming took off 6 bases at V and 10 bases at J, with 17 bases between the two ends. The V gene's germline CDR1 is LNHDA and CDR2 SQIVND (reference sequence). This CDR3 contains 13 residues. CDR3 sequence reads: CASSTGLAGSQYF. DNA for the CDR3: TGTGCCAGTAGCACGGGACTTGCGGGTTCGCAGTATTTT.